This TCR beta chain was captured by sequencing in a study of T-cell memory formation after mild COVID-19. MiXCR was run by TCRdb on the 5' RACE reads, yielding one entry per CDR3 protein. This table has 90,000 to 120,000 distinct CDR3 sequences, roughly a sixth appearing once. Specimen: PBMCs or a T cell subset sorted from them (not recorded which). The TCR comes from a man aged 18-30 years who had mild COVID-19 (a few samples of this study predate the infection). Cell type and time point are not known.

The CDR3 DNA sequence: TGCGCCAGCAGCTTGGCCAGCGGGCCCAGGACAGATACGCAGTATTTT. It yields the protein CASSLASGPRTDTQYF. J is TRBJ2-3 and V is TRBV5-1; a weak D match, TRBD2 (6 bases). Germline V gene data show CDR1 as SGHRS and CDR2 as YFSETQ. Trimming pared 0 bases from V and 3 bases from J, leaving 14 bases between. The CDR3 sequence is 16 residues long. Using reference TRBV5-1 and TRBJ2-3 for the parts outside the CDR3, the full variable domain is KAGVTQTPRYLIKTRGQQVTLSCSPISGHRSVSWYQQTPGQGLQFLFEYFSETQRNKGNFPGRFSGRQFSNSRSEMNVSTLELGDSALYLCASSLASGPRTDTQYFGPGTRLTVL.